Listed below are T cell receptor beta chains from one sample, sequenced in a study of Graves' ophthalmopathy and Graves' hyperthyroidism. TCRdb reprocessed the multiplex PCR reads with MiXCR, giving one entry per CDR3 protein. This sample has 600,000 to 700,000 distinct CDR3 sequences, with roughly two fifths found just once. The sample was peripheral blood. These receptors originate from an adult man with Graves' ophthalmopathy. The CDR3 runs from the conserved cysteine through the conserved F or W. The order of the fields is J gene, CDR3 length, V gene, clone size, D gene, CDR3 protein, CDR3 DNA. The D gene is left open where the match is weak. A clone size is listed for some rows: how often the clone was seen (once, few, many), or a class if it is expanded.

J: TRBJ2-5; length: 14; V: TRBV11-2; size: many; D: NA; CDR3: CASRDWQGTETQYF; DNA: TGTGCCAGCAGGGACTGGCAGGGAACAGAGACCCAGTACTTC
J: TRBJ2-5; length: 16; V: TRBV20-1; size: many; D: NA; CDR3: CSAREGPPLDWETQYF; DNA: TGCAGTGCTAGAGAAGGGCCCCCTTTGGATTGGGAGACCCAGTACTTC
J: TRBJ1-3; length: 14; V: TRBV10-3; size: NA; D: TRBD1; CDR3: CASRSGGVQDTIYF; DNA: TGTGCCAGCAGGTCAGGGGGCGTCCAAGACACCATATATTTT
J: TRBJ2-7; length: 15; V: TRBV9; size: many; D: TRBD2; CDR3: CASSAGRRESYEQYF; DNA: TGTGCCAGCAGCGCCGGTAGGCGGGAGTCGTACGAGCAGTACTTC
J: TRBJ1-2; length: 13; V: TRBV10-3; size: NA; D: NA; CDR3: CASRSRDMDGYTF; DNA: TGTGCCAGCCGAAGTAGGGACATGGATGGCTACACCTTC
J: TRBJ1-5; length: 17; V: TRBV20-1; size: NA; D: TRBD1; CDR3: CSAKGPGQRGPNQPQHF; DNA: TGCAGTGCTAAGGGCCCGGGACAGAGGGGCCCCAATCAGCCCCAGCATTTT
J: TRBJ1-1; length: 12; V: TRBV7-8; size: few; D: NA; CDR3: CAWNRGSTEAFF; DNA: TGTGCCTGGAATAGGGGGAGCACTGAAGCTTTCTTT
J: TRBJ2-7; length: 15; V: TRBV13; size: many; D: TRBD2; CDR3: CASSYGLAGVSEQYF; DNA: TGTGCCAGCAGCTACGGACTAGCGGGGGTGTCTGAGCAGTACTTC
J: TRBJ2-1; length: 14; V: TRBV24-1; size: NA; D: TRBD1; CDR3: CATSDWGTDNEQFF; DNA: TGTGCCACCAGTGATTGGGGGACAGACAATGAGCAGTTCTTC
J: TRBJ2-5; length: 15; V: TRBV5-1; size: many; D: NA; CDR3: CASSTWTRREETQYF; DNA: TGCGCCAGCAGCACCTGGACTCGACGCGAGGAGACCCAGTACTTC
J: TRBJ1-1; length: 14; V: TRBV3-2; size: NA; D: NA; CDR3: CASSPLRGSTEAFF; DNA: TGTGCCAGCTCACCTCTCCGGGGATCCACTGAAGCTTTCTTT
J: TRBJ1-1; length: 15; V: TRBV7-2; size: NA; D: NA; CDR3: CASRRGGGPNTEAFF; DNA: TGTGCCAGCAGGAGAGGAGGGGGGCCCAACACTGAAGCTTTCTTT
J: TRBJ1-1; length: 14; V: TRBV2; size: NA; D: NA; CDR3: CASRNPPSNTEAFF; DNA: TGTGCCAGCAGGAATCCACCCTCGAACACTGAAGCTTTCTTT
J: TRBJ2-6; length: 14; V: TRBV2; size: NA; D: TRBD1; CDR3: CASSGTGGANVLTF; DNA: TGTGCCAGCAGTGGGACAGGTGGGGCCAACGTCCTGACTTTC
J: TRBJ1-3; length: 15; V: TRBV2; size: NA; D: NA; CDR3: CASSLLNPTGNTIYF; DNA: TGTGCCAGCAGCCTCCTTAATCCGACAGGAAACACCATATATTTT
J: TRBJ2-7; length: 15; V: TRBV5-1; size: NA; D: NA; CDR3: CASSLQGPTIYEQYF; DNA: TGCGCCAGCAGCTTGCAAGGGCCCACTATCTACGAGCAGTACTTC
J: TRBJ2-2; length: 14; V: TRBV5-1; size: few; D: NA; CDR3: CASSQGQEIGELFF; DNA: TGCGCCAGCAGCCAGGGACAAGAAATAGGGGAGCTGTTTTTT
J: TRBJ1-5; length: 14; V: TRBV19; size: many; D: NA; CDR3: CASSIEEGSQPQHF; DNA: TGTGCCAGTAGTATAGAGGAGGGCAGTCAGCCCCAGCATTTT
J: TRBJ2-2; length: 14; V: TRBV24-1; size: many; D: TRBD2; CDR3: CATSDPSGRRELFF; DNA: TGTGCCACCAGTGACCCTAGCGGGAGGAGGGAGCTGTTTTTT
J: TRBJ2-5; length: 14; V: TRBV5-1; size: many; D: NA; CDR3: CASSQGRGQETQYF; DNA: TGCGCCAGCTCACAGGGAAGAGGACAAGAGACCCAGTACTTC
J: TRBJ2-7; length: 15; V: TRBV20-1; size: many; D: TRBD2; CDR3: CSARDRLAVSYEQYF; DNA: TGCAGTGCTAGAGATCGACTAGCGGTCTCCTACGAGCAGTACTTC
J: TRBJ2-7; length: 15; V: TRBV14; size: many; D: TRBD2; CDR3: CASSHRLAGRYEQYF; DNA: TGTGCCAGCAGCCACCGACTAGCGGGACGGTACGAGCAGTACTTC
J: TRBJ1-4; length: 17; V: TRBV10-3; size: NA; D: NA; CDR3: CASSPLRDGGPNEKLFF; DNA: TGTGCCAGCAGTCCACTCCGGGACGGTGGTCCAAATGAAAAACTGTTTTTT
J: TRBJ2-3; length: 14; V: TRBV7-9; size: NA; D: TRBD2; CDR3: CASSVGTSGDTQYF; DNA: TGTGCCAGCAGCGTCGGGACTAGCGGAGATACGCAGTATTTT
J: TRBJ2-5; length: 13; V: TRBV5-4; size: NA; D: TRBD1; CDR3: CASRTGGWKTQYF; DNA: TGTGCCAGCAGGACAGGGGGATGGAAGACCCAGTACTTC
J: TRBJ2-5; length: 16; V: TRBV11-2; size: NA; D: TRBD2; CDR3: CASSHKGLGAYETQYF; DNA: TGTGCCAGCAGCCACAAGGGACTAGGGGCCTACGAGACCCAGTACTTC
J: TRBJ2-3; length: 17; V: TRBV10-2; size: NA; D: TRBD2; CDR3: CASSGLRGGVHTDTQYF; DNA: TGCGCCAGCAGTGGGTTGCGGGGGGGAGTACACACAGATACGCAGTATTTT
J: TRBJ1-1; length: 17; V: TRBV25-1; size: NA; D: TRBD1; CDR3: CASTLEAGTGKNTEAFF; DNA: TGTGCCAGCACCCTGGAGGCGGGGACAGGGAAGAACACTGAAGCTTTCTTT
J: TRBJ2-3; length: 14; V: TRBV11-2; size: few; D: NA; CDR3: CASSLVESTDTQYF; DNA: TGTGCCAGCAGCTTAGTCGAAAGCACAGATACGCAGTATTTT
J: TRBJ1-2; length: 14; V: TRBV3-1; size: many; D: NA; CDR3: CASSQDRRYYGYTF; DNA: TGTGCCAGCAGCCAAGATCGGAGATACTATGGCTACACCTTC
J: TRBJ1-6; length: 14; V: TRBV10-3; size: once; D: NA; CDR3: CAISTQDQNSPLHF; DNA: TGTGCCATCAGCACCCAGGACCAGAATTCACCCCTCCACTTT
J: TRBJ2-2; length: 17; V: TRBV12-5; size: NA; D: NA; CDR3: CASGLVTWDPNTGELFF; DNA: TGTGCTAGTGGTTTGGTTACTTGGGACCCGAACACCGGGGAGCTGTTTTTT
J: TRBJ2-7; length: 15; V: TRBV7-2; size: NA; D: TRBD1; CDR3: CVSSSRDRGIYEQYF; DNA: TGTGTCAGCAGCTCCCGGGACAGGGGAATCTACGAGCAGTACTTC
J: TRBJ1-2; length: 11; V: TRBV29-1; size: NA; D: NA; CDR3: CSVATGFGYTF; DNA: TGCAGCGTTGCAACAGGGTTTGGCTACACCTTC
J: TRBJ2-5; length: 13; V: TRBV20-1; size: many; D: NA; CDR3: CSARTDRQETQYF; DNA: TGCAGTGCTAGAACCGACAGACAAGAGACCCAGTACTTC
J: TRBJ2-7; length: 15; V: TRBV2; size: few; D: TRBD1; CDR3: CASRQGQGPTYEQYF; DNA: TGTGCCAGCAGGCAGGGACAGGGACCCACCTACGAGCAGTACTTC
J: TRBJ1-1; length: 14; V: TRBV19; size: NA; D: NA; CDR3: CASSIGALNTEAFF; DNA: TGTGCCAGTAGTATCGGGGCCTTGAACACTGAAGCTTTCTTT
J: TRBJ2-1; length: 12; V: TRBV11-1; size: NA; D: NA; CDR3: CASRAAGGEQFF; DNA: TGTGCCAGCAGGGCCGCCGGTGGTGAGCAGTTCTTC
J: TRBJ1-3; length: 13; V: TRBV20-1; size: NA; D: NA; CDR3: CSASLGSGNTIYF; DNA: TGCAGTGCTAGTCTGGGCTCTGGAAACACCATATATTTT
J: TRBJ2-6; length: 16; V: TRBV20-1; size: NA; D: TRBD1; CDR3: CSASTGGVSGANVLTF; DNA: TGCAGTGCTAGCACAGGGGGTGTTTCTGGGGCCAACGTCCTGACTTTC
J: TRBJ2-2; length: 15; V: TRBV12-3/TRBV12-4; size: few; D: NA; CDR3: CASSPRTELAGELFF; DNA: TGTGCCAGCAGTCCCCGGACTGAACTGGCCGGGGAGCTGTTTTTT
J: TRBJ2-5; length: 15; V: TRBV5-1; size: NA; D: TRBD2; CDR3: CASSLFGDYGETQYF; DNA: TGCGCCAGCAGCTTGTTCGGGGACTATGGAGAGACCCAGTACTTC
J: TRBJ2-5; length: 12; V: TRBV20-1; size: many; D: NA; CDR3: CSATVAGKTQYF; DNA: TGCAGTGCTACCGTAGCTGGGAAGACCCAGTACTTC
J: TRBJ1-6; length: 15; V: TRBV4-3; size: NA; D: NA; CDR3: CASSQDGTANSPLHF; DNA: TGCGCCAGCAGCCAAGATGGGACGGCTAATTCACCCCTCCACTTT